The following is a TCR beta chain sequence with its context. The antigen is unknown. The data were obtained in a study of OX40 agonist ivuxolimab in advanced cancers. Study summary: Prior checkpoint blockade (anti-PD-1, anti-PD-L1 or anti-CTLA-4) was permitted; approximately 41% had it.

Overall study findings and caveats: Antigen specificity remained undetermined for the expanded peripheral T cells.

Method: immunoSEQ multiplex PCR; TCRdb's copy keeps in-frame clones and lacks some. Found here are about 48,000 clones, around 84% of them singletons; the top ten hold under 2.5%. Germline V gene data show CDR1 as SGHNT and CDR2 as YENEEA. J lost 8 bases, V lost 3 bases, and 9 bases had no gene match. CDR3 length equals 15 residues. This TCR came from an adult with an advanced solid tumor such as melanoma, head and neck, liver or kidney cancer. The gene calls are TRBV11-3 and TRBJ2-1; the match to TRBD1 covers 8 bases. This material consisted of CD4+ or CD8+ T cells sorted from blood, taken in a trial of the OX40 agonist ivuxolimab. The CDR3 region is CASSLGQGALDEQFF. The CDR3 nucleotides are TGTGCCAGCAGCTTGGGGCAGGGGGCTTTGGATGAGCAGTTCTTC.